Given below is one T cell receptor beta chain in context. Its antigen is not identified. This CDR3 contains 15 residues. Trimming pared 1 base from V and 1 base from J, leaving 11 bases between. In germline, CDR1 is SGHTA, CDR2 FQGNSA. The sample comes from a study of cytotoxic CD8 clonotypes in ibrutinib-treated CLL. Across the study: Of a cohort that held about 12 relapsed/refractory and fewer than 16 treatment-naive patients, 17 to 18 were IGHV unmutated.

Profiled with immunoSEQ multiplex PCR; TCRdb holds only in-frame clones, not every one. The sample consists of about 300,000 clones, 67% of them appearing once. Overall study results and limits: Few clonotypes were public, and these shrank or held steady under treatment. Baseline clonality exceeded age-matched healthy donors and tracked circulating CD8+ T-cell counts.

The sequenced sample was PBMCs, obtained after 36 months of ibrutinib treatment. The rearrangement joins TRBV7-2 to TRBJ2-7, with D possibly being TRBD1 (5 bases). The receptor's source is a human donor with chronic lymphocytic leukemia. The CDR3 reads CASSLGAGLSYEQYF. DNA for the CDR3: TGTGCCAGCAGCTTAGGAGCAGGGCTATCCTACGAGCAGTACTTC.